This is a list of T cell receptor beta chains from one sample in a study of T cells in Graves' hyperthyroidism and ophthalmopathy. TCRdb reanalysed the multiplex PCR reads using MiXCR and keeps one entry per CDR3 protein. This table has roughly 100,000 distinct CDR3 sequences, approximately 48% appearing once. Sequenced sample: blood. These receptors were taken from a middle-aged man with Graves' hyperthyroidism. CDR3s include the opening cysteine and the closing phenylalanine or tryptophan. A D gene is named only where the DNA matches it firmly. Size tells how often a clone was seen (once, few, many) or the class of an expanded clone, and some rows leave it out.

V,D,J,size,length,CDR3,DNA
TRBV10-3,-,TRBJ1-5,-,10,CAISERPQHF,TGTGCCATCAGTGAGAGGCCCCAACATTTT
TRBV11-2,-,TRBJ2-5,-,14,CASSLSGGKETQYF,TGTGCCAGCAGCTTATCAGGGGGGAAAGAGACCCAGTACTTC
TRBV9,TRBD1,TRBJ2-7,-,13,CASSPGGRPEQYF,TGTGCCAGCTCACCAGGGGGCAGGCCCGAGCAGTACTTC
TRBV19,TRBD1,TRBJ2-3,-,15,CASGTGGWPTDTQYF,TGTGCCAGCGGGACAGGGGGTTGGCCCACAGATACGCAGTATTTT
TRBV5-6,-,TRBJ2-2,many,13,CASSLVADRELFF,TGTGCCAGCAGCTTGGTTGCAGACCGGGAGCTGTTTTTT
TRBV12-3/TRBV12-4,TRBD1,TRBJ1-5,many,13,CASRDRGGQPQHF,TGTGCCAGCAGGGACAGGGGAGGTCAGCCCCAGCATTTT
TRBV20-1,-,TRBJ1-1,-,14,CSARRTFGKTEACF,TGCAGTGCTAGGAGGACATTTGGGAAGACGGAAGCTTGCTTT
TRBV19,-,TRBJ2-5,-,15,CASTAGLDTGETQYF,TGTGCCAGTACCGCCGGACTGGACACCGGGGAGACCCAGTACTTC
TRBV15,-,TRBJ2-5,-,14,CATSSFQGGETQYF,TGTGCCACCAGCAGTTTCCAGGGTGGAGAGACCCAGTACTTC
TRBV5-6,-,TRBJ2-1,-,16,CASSLSWGAVDNEQFF,TGTGCCAGCAGCCTGTCCTGGGGGGCCGTTGACAATGAGCAGTTCTTC
TRBV7-2,TRBD2,TRBJ2-6,-,16,CASSTSGSSGANVLTF,TGTGCCAGCAGCACTAGCGGGAGCTCCGGGGCCAACGTCCTGACTTTC
TRBV27,TRBD2,TRBJ2-7,many,16,CASSSLAGRSRYEQYF,TGTGCCAGCAGTTCCCTAGCGGGGAGGTCCCGGTACGAGCAGTACTTC
TRBV20-1,TRBD2,TRBJ2-7,many,15,CSATSWTSSKDEQYF,TGCAGTGCTACATCTTGGACTAGCTCTAAGGACGAGCAGTACTTC
TRBV14,-,TRBJ1-6,-,18,CASSLRTNQVSYDSPLHF,TGTGCCAGCAGTTTGAGGACAAACCAGGTCTCCTATGATTCACCCCTCCACTTT
TRBV29-1,-,TRBJ2-6,many,15,CSVQPAAPGANVLTF,TGCAGCGTCCAACCCGCGGCGCCCGGGGCCAACGTCCTGACTTTC
TRBV6-4,-,TRBJ2-3,-,15,CASSDSVSPTDTQYF,TGTGCCAGCAGTGACTCGGTCAGTCCCACAGATACGCAGTATTTT
TRBV9,-,TRBJ1-1,many,15,CASSVEGGLRTEAFF,TGTGCCAGCAGCGTAGAAGGGGGGCTGAGAACTGAAGCTTTCTTT
TRBV15,-,TRBJ2-6,once,15,CATSFRSSGANVLTF,TGTGCCACCAGCTTTCGGAGCTCTGGGGCCAACGTCCTGACTTTC
TRBV7-3,TRBD2,TRBJ2-2,many,16,CASSVLASANTGELFF,TGTGCCAGCAGCGTACTAGCGAGCGCGAACACCGGGGAGCTGTTTTTT
TRBV20-1,-,TRBJ2-2,many,15,CSARDWAASTGELFF,TGCAGTGCTAGAGATTGGGCGGCCAGCACCGGGGAGCTGTTTTTT
TRBV29-1,-,TRBJ1-5,-,17,CSVEVAGPTYNNQPRHF,TGCAGCGTTGAAGTAGCGGGGCCTACGTATAACAATCAGCCCCGGCATTTC
TRBV18,-,TRBJ1-2,-,11,CASSRLHAFTF,TGTGCCAGCTCCCGACTCCACGCCTTCACCTTC
TRBV7-2,-,TRBJ1-6,many,12,CASSYGSSPLHF,TGTGCCAGCAGCTATGGGAGTTCACCCCTCCACTTT
TRBV25-1,-,TRBJ1-1,many,12,CASSGGGTEAFF,TGTGCCAGCAGTGGGGGGGGCACTGAAGCTTTCTTT
TRBV19,TRBD2,TRBJ2-1,many,18,CASSDVLAGGPPANEQFF,TGTGCCAGTAGTGATGTACTAGCGGGGGGCCCCCCCGCGAATGAGCAGTTCTTC
TRBV19,-,TRBJ2-1,-,15,CASSRGLGASYEQFF,TGTGCCAGCAGTAGGGGATTAGGGGCTAGCTATGAGCAGTTCTTC
TRBV29-1,TRBD2,TRBJ2-1,-,14,CSVDGTSAYNEQFF,TGCAGCGTTGACGGGACTAGCGCCTACAATGAGCAGTTCTTC
TRBV20-1,-,TRBJ1-2,many,12,CSAATVYSGYTF,TGCAGTGCGGCGACAGTGTATAGTGGCTACACCTTC
TRBV12-3/TRBV12-4,-,TRBJ1-2,many,12,CAGGHREGGYTF,TGTGCCGGAGGTCACAGGGAGGGGGGCTACACCTTC
TRBV20-1,TRBD1,TRBJ1-1,many,13,CSAVRQGWAEAFF,TGCAGTGCTGTCAGACAGGGATGGGCTGAAGCTTTCTTT
TRBV12-3/TRBV12-4,TRBD1,TRBJ2-5,-,10,CASSWTGAYF,TGTGCCAGCAGCTGGACAGGGGCGTACTTC